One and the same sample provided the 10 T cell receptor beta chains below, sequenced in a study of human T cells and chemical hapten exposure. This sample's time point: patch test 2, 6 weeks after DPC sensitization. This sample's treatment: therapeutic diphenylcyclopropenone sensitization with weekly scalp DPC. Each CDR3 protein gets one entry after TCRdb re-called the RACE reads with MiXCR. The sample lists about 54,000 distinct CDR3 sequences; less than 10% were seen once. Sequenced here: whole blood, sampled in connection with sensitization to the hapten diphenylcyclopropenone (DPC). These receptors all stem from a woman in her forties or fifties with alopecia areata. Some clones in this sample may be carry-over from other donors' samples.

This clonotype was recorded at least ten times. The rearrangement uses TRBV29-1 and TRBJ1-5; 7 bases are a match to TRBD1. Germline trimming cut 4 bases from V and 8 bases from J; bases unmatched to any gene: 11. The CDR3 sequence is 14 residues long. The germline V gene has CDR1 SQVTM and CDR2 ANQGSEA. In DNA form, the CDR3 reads TGCAGCGTTGTCGGCGACAGGGAGGGGGAGCCCCAGCATTTT. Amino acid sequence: CSVVGDREGEPQHF.

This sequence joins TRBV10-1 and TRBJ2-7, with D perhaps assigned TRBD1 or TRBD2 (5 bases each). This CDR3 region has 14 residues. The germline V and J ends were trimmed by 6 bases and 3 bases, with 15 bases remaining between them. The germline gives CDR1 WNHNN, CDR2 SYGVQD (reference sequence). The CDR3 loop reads CASSPGTNNYEQYF. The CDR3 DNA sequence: TGCGCCAGCAGCCCCGGGACCAACAACTACGAGCAGTACTTC.

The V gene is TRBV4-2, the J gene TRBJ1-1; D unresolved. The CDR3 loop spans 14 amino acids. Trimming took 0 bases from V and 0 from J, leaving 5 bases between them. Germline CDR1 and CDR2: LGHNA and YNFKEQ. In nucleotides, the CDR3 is TGTGCCAGCAGCCAAGAGAACATGAACACTGAAGCTTTCTTT. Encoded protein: CASSQENMNTEAFF.

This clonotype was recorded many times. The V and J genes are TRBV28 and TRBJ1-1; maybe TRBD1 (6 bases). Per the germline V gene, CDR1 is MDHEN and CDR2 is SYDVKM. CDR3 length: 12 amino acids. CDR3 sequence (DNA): TGTGGTGTGGACAGCCCCCACACTGAAGCTTTCTTT. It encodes CGVDSPHTEAFF.

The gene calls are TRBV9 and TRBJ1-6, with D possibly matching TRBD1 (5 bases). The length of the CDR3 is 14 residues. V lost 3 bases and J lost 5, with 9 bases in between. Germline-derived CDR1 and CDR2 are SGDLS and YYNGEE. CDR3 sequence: CASSDRDHNSPLHF. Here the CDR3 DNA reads TGTGCCAGCAGCGACCGGGACCATAATTCACCCCTCCACTTT.

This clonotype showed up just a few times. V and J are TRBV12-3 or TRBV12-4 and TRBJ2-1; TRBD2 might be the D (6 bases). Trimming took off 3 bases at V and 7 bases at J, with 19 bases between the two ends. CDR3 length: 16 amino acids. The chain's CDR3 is CASSFGGRNFGNEQFF. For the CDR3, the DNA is TGTGCCAGCAGTTTCGGGGGACGAAATTTCGGGAATGAGCAGTTCTTC.

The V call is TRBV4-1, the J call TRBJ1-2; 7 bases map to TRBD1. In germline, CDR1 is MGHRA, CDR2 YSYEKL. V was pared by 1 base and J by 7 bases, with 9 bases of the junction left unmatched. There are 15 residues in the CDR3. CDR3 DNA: TGCGCCAGCAGCCAAGGGAGCGGACAGGACCTTGGCTACACCTTC. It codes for CASSQGSGQDLGYTF.

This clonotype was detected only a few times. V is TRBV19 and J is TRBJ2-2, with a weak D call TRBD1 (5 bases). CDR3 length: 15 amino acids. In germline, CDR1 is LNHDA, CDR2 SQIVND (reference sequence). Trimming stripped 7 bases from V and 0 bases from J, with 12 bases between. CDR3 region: CASTGGHTNTGELFF. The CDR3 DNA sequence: TGTGCCAGTACCGGTGGACACACGAACACCGGGGAGCTGTTTTTT.

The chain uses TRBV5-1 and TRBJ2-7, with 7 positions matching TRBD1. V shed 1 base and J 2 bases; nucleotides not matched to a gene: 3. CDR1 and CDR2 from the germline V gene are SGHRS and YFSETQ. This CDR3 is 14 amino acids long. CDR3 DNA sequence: TGCGCCAGCAGCTTGTCGGGACAGACCTACGAGCAGTACTTC. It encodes CASSLSGQTYEQYF.

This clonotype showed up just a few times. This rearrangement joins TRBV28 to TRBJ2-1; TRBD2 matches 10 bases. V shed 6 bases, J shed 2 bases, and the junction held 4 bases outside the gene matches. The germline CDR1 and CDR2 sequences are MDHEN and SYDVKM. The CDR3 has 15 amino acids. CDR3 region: CASRSSGGAYNEQFF. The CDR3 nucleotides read TGTGCCAGCAGATCCAGCGGGGGGGCCTACAATGAGCAGTTCTTC.